Listed below are T cell receptor beta chains from one sample, sequenced in a study of T cell responses to AZD1222 COVID-19 vaccine. The assay was immunoSEQ multiplex PCR, and TCRdb's table has in-frame clones only and misses some. This table holds nearly 80,000 clones, 80% found once. This specimen was peripheral blood, taken on day 0 of AZD1222 vaccination. The origin of the receptors is an adult in good health. Each CDR3 is given with its conserved first and last residue. A D gene is named only where the DNA matches it firmly. Expanded clones get a size class; other rows say once, few or many, or leave the size out.

TRBJ2-5	once	TRBV30	TRBD2	CAWSLGSGWQTQYF	TGTGCCTGGAGTTTAGGTAGCGGGTGGCAGACCCAGTACTTC
TRBJ2-3	NA	TRBV6-1	TRBD2	CASSEVGLAGGLPDTQYF	TGTGCCAGCAGTGAAGTTGGACTAGCGGGAGGGCTCCCAGATACGCAGTATTTT
TRBJ2-1	NA	TRBV10-1	TRBD1	CASGKQGWNEQFF	TGCGCCAGCGGGAAACAGGGGTGGAATGAGCAGTTCTTC
TRBJ2-6	once	TRBV12-5	NA	CASGSPHSGANVLTF	TGTGCTAGTGGTTCCCCCCATTCTGGGGCCAACGTCCTGACTTTC
TRBJ1-2	few	TRBV28	TRBD1	CASRPGTGVSGYTF	TGTGCCAGCAGACCGGGGACAGGGGTGAGTGGCTACACCTTC
TRBJ2-1	NA	TRBV19	TRBD2	CASSKPGLAGNNEQFF	TGTGCCAGTAGTAAGCCAGGACTAGCGGGAAACAATGAGCAGTTCTTC
TRBJ2-5	NA	TRBV4-1	TRBD2	CASSQFGPVGLAETQYF	TGCGCCAGCAGCCAATTTGGACCCGTGGGACTAGCTGAGACCCAGTACTTC
TRBJ2-7	NA	TRBV4-2	NA	CASSHGGEQYF	TGTGCCAGCAGCCACGGTGGCGAGCAGTACTTC
TRBJ2-7	NA	TRBV11-3	TRBD1	CASSLGTGASSYEQYF	TGTGCCAGCAGCTTAGGGACAGGCGCCAGCTCCTACGAGCAGTACTTC
TRBJ2-2	NA	TRBV7-6	TRBD2	CASSGTSGRSGELFF	TGTGCCAGCAGCGGGACTAGCGGGAGATCCGGGGAGCTGTTTTTT
TRBJ1-4	NA	TRBV2	NA	CASSAGTRDEKLFF	TGTGCCAGCAGTGCCGGGACACGGGATGAAAAACTGTTTTTT
TRBJ1-6	NA	TRBV5-4	TRBD1	CASSFGTGLNSPLHF	TGTGCCAGCAGCTTCGGGACAGGGCTTAATTCACCCCTCCACTTT
TRBJ1-1	once	TRBV7-6	NA	CASRPGPRRGMNTEAFF	TGTGCCAGCAGGCCCGGACCTCGTCGGGGGATGAACACTGAAGCTTTCTTT
TRBJ2-7	NA	TRBV4-1	TRBD2	CASSQDTSGATYEQYF	TGCGCCAGCAGCCAAGATACCAGCGGGGCTACCTACGAGCAGTACTTC
TRBJ2-7	NA	TRBV7-2	NA	CASSRTRRSSYEQYF	TGTGCCAGCAGCCGGACACGAAGAAGCTCCTACGAGCAGTACTTC
TRBJ1-1	NA	TRBV10-2	NA	CASSEYGGGTEAFF	TGCGCCAGCAGTGAATATGGGGGGGGCACTGAAGCTTTCTTT
TRBJ1-5	NA	TRBV6-5	NA	CASSTNDRRGVPQHF	TGTGCCAGCAGTACCAACGACAGGCGGGGAGTGCCCCAGCATTTT
TRBJ2-3	NA	TRBV18	NA	CASSPQGDTQYF	TGTGCCAGCTCACCACAGGGAGATACGCAGTATTTT
TRBJ2-1	few	TRBV4-2	TRBD2	CASSQERGGSSYNEQFF	TGTGCCAGCAGCCAAGAGAGAGGCGGGAGCTCCTACAATGAGCAGTTCTTC
TRBJ2-7	NA	TRBV10-3	TRBD2	CAITPGTSGRGVVSYEQYF	TGTGCCATCACCCCCGGGACTAGCGGGAGAGGTGTTGTCTCGTACGAGCAGTACTTC
TRBJ2-3	NA	TRBV19	NA	CASSIDRGGTQYF	TGTGCCAGTAGTATAGATAGGGGCGGTACGCAGTATTTT
TRBJ2-7	few	TRBV19	NA	CASSIGAVRSSEQYF	TGTGCCAGTAGTATAGGAGCAGTCCGGTCTTCCGAGCAGTACTTC
TRBJ2-7	NA	TRBV4-1	TRBD2	CASSHPSGRGSYEQYF	TGCGCCAGCAGCCACCCTAGCGGGAGAGGGTCCTACGAGCAGTACTTC
TRBJ1-4	NA	TRBV6-1	TRBD1	CASSDWTGGATNEKLFF	TGTGCCAGCAGTGATTGGACAGGGGGCGCAACTAATGAAAAACTGTTTTTT
TRBJ1-2	NA	TRBV6-5	NA	CASSKQGTRGYTF	TGTGCCAGCAGTAAACAGGGTACTCGGGGCTACACCTTC
TRBJ1-2	NA	TRBV28	TRBD1	CASSFRTGRRFNYGYTF	TGTGCCAGCAGTTTTCGGACAGGGAGGAGGTTCAACTATGGCTACACCTTC
TRBJ2-3	NA	TRBV12-3/TRBV12-4	TRBD2	CASSFGGGDTQYF	TGTGCCAGCAGTTTTGGCGGGGGAGATACGCAGTATTTT
TRBJ2-3	NA	TRBV24-1	NA	CATSWTDTDTQYF	TGTGCCACCAGTTGGACAGACACAGATACGCAGTATTTT
TRBJ2-1	NA	TRBV5-1	NA	CASSVNTDEQFF	TGCGCCAGCAGCGTAAACACGGATGAGCAGTTCTTC
TRBJ1-2	NA	TRBV3-1/TRBV3-2	NA	CASSQGQINYGYTF	TGTGCCAGCAGCCAAGGTCAGATTAACTATGGCTACACCTTC
TRBJ1-5	NA	TRBV25-1	NA	CASSERNQPQHF	TGTGCCAGCAGTGAACGAAATCAGCCCCAGCATTTT
TRBJ2-3	few	TRBV4-2	NA	CASSSMGHKDTQYF	TGTGCCAGCAGCTCAATGGGGCATAAGGATACGCAGTATTTT
TRBJ2-2	NA	TRBV5-6	TRBD1	CASSFGAGTGYTGELFF	TGTGCCAGCAGCTTCGGGGCCGGGACAGGGTACACCGGGGAGCTGTTTTTT
TRBJ1-2	many	TRBV4-1	NA	CASSQDTNSRYTF	TGCGCCAGCAGCCAAGATACCAACTCCCGCTACACCTTC
TRBJ1-5	once	TRBV2	TRBD1	CASGRDRGDQPQHF	TGTGCCAGCGGACGGGACAGGGGAGATCAGCCCCAGCATTTT
TRBJ1-3	few	TRBV16	NA	CASSGISGNTIYF	TGTGCCAGCAGCGGAATCTCTGGAAACACCATATATTTT
TRBJ2-6	few	TRBV6-1	NA	CASSEAGGASGANVLTF	TGTGCCAGCAGTGAAGCGGGGGGTGCCTCTGGGGCCAACGTCCTGACTTTC
TRBJ2-2	NA	TRBV18	TRBD2	CASSTGLADYTGELFF	TGTGCCAGCTCAACGGGACTAGCGGATTACACCGGGGAGCTGTTTTTT
TRBJ1-3	few	TRBV30	TRBD1	CAWSVYTGGRNTIYF	TGTGCCTGGAGTGTATATACAGGGGGTAGAAACACCATATATTTT
TRBJ2-7	NA	TRBV7-9	NA	CASSLGRGDSYEQYF	TGTGCCAGCAGCTTAGGCAGGGGCGACTCCTACGAGCAGTACTTC
TRBJ2-7	few	TRBV5-4	NA	CASSPPGHGVEQYF	TGTGCCAGCAGCCCGCCGGGGCACGGGGTCGAGCAGTACTTC
TRBJ2-3	NA	TRBV27	NA	CASSFKTSTDTQYF	TGTGCCAGCAGTTTTAAGACTAGCACAGATACGCAGTATTTT
TRBJ2-7	NA	TRBV19	TRBD1	CASSMATGNYEQYF	TGTGCCAGTAGTATGGCGACAGGGAACTACGAGCAGTACTTC
TRBJ2-3	NA	TRBV12-3/TRBV12-4	NA	CASSFEPLDTQYF	TGTGCCAGCAGTTTTGAGCCCCTAGATACGCAGTATTTT
TRBJ2-3	NA	TRBV29-1	TRBD2	CSAIAGTGTDTQYF	TGCAGCGCTATAGCGGGGACGGGCACAGATACGCAGTATTTT
TRBJ2-3	NA	TRBV7-9	NA	CAGSSGFVGDTQYF	TGTGCCGGATCATCGGGATTCGTGGGAGATACGCAGTATTTT
TRBJ1-1	NA	TRBV18	NA	CASSRDRNTEAFF	TGTGCCAGCTCACGAGACAGGAACACTGAAGCTTTCTTT
TRBJ1-2	NA	TRBV3-1/TRBV3-2	NA	CASSQGPGYTF	TGTGCCAGCAGCCAAGGTCCTGGCTACACCTTC
TRBJ1-4	NA	TRBV28	TRBD1	CASSSGQGREKLFF	TGTGCCAGCAGTTCCGGACAGGGGAGGGAAAAACTGTTTTTT
TRBJ2-7	NA	TRBV7-4	NA	CASSLGYTRGRYEQYF	TGTGCCAGCAGCTTAGGATATACTAGAGGTCGTTACGAGCAGTACTTC
TRBJ2-1	NA	TRBV5-4	NA	CASSLEGSYNEQFF	TGTGCCAGCAGCTTGGAGGGTAGCTACAATGAGCAGTTCTTC
TRBJ1-2	NA	TRBV28	NA	CASSLGGHRGYTF	TGTGCCAGCAGTTTAGGGGGGCATCGTGGCTACACCTTC
TRBJ1-1	few	TRBV6-2/TRBV6-3	NA	CASSPSPGPPNTEAFF	TGTGCCAGCAGCCCTTCCCCGGGACCGCCCAACACTGAAGCTTTCTTT